The 16 T cell receptor beta chains in this list originate from one sample, sequenced in a study of Graves' ophthalmopathy and Graves' hyperthyroidism. CDR3 regions of TCR beta were amplified from RNA transcripts. First-round RT-PCR with HTBI primers preceded a second-round multiplex PCR. MiXCR, applied by TCRdb to the multiplex PCR reads, yields one record per CDR3 protein. The sample lists a few hundred thousand distinct CDR3 sequences, under 45% occurring once. The sample consisted of peripheral blood or thyroid tissue (not recorded which). Source of these receptors: an adult man with Graves' hyperthyroidism.

The table lists this clonotype with many counts. The chain couples TRBV12-3 or TRBV12-4 to TRBJ1-1; D ambiguous. The CDR3 contains 16 residues. The V gene lost 5 bases and the J gene lost 1 base, with 17 bases spanning the gap. The CDR3 sequence: CASSDPSGRANTEAFF. CDR3 in DNA: TGTGCCAGCAGTGATCCCTCGGGCAGAGCGAACACTGAAGCTTTCTTT.

This chain joins TRBV2 and TRBJ2-7, with 8 positions matching TRBD2. The CDR3 covers 14 residues. Trimming cost V 7 bases and J 7 bases; bases outside gene matches: 12. CDR1 is SNHLY, CDR2 FYNNEI, per germline. CDR3 residues: CASTNGGAVDEQYF. CDR3 nucleotide sequence: TGTGCCAGCACTAACGGGGGGGCGGTCGATGAGCAGTACTTC.

The rearrangement joins TRBV2 to TRBJ1-2; possibly TRBD1 for D (6 bases). Germline V gives CDR1 SNHLY, CDR2 FYNNEI. With 4 bases removed from V and 4 bases from J, the gap between germline ends came to 19 bases. This CDR3 has 16 amino acids. The CDR3 region has the DNA TGTGCCAGCAGTGCGCCAGAAGAGGCGGGGGCCTATGGCTACACCTTC. Translated: CASSAPEEAGAYGYTF.

The rearrangement joins TRBV10-3 to TRBJ2-5; D not certain. The CDR3 is 17 amino acids. Trimming took off 0 bases at V and 5 bases at J, with 19 bases between the two ends. The V gene's germline CDR1 is ENHRY and CDR2 SYGVKD. CDR3 sequence reads: CAISESYARVTEETQYF. The CDR3 DNA reads as TGTGCCATCAGTGAGTCGTACGCGAGAGTGACGGAGGAGACCCAGTACTTC.

This rearrangement joins TRBV20-1 to TRBJ2-7; 9 positions agree with TRBD1. The junction had 5 bases not matched to a gene; V was cut back by 0 bases and J by 2 bases. Germline V gives CDR1 DFQATT, CDR2 SNEGSKA (reference sequence). The CDR3 runs 15 residues. CDR3: CSARDVGTGPYEQYF. The CDR3 bases are TGCAGTGCTAGAGATGTGGGGACAGGGCCCTACGAGCAGTACTTC.

The rearrangement joins TRBV28 to TRBJ1-2, with D tentatively TRBD1 (6 bases). This CDR3 region has 13 residues. Germline V gene sequence: CDR1 MDHEN, CDR2 SYDVKM. With 1 base removed from V and 6 bases from J, the gap between germline ends came to 9 bases. The CDR3 sequence is CASSLLGGNGYTF. The CDR3 region has the DNA TGTGCCAGCAGTTTATTGGGGGGCAATGGCTACACCTTC.

A note on this clonotype: The conserved closing phenylalanine or tryptophan is absent in this CDR3, likely reflecting a read error. It is unclear where the CDR3 begins or ends on the DNA, so no DNA is shown, and the CDR3 is as TCRdb lists it. The V call is TRBV7-3, the J call TRBJ1-6. The CDR3 length is 8 residues, termini included. The germline V gene has CDR1 SGHTA and CDR2 FQGTGA. The CDR3 is CASSHRPD.

The chain links TRBV10-3 to TRBJ1-5; D gene uncertain. The CDR3 totals 14 residues. Germline assignment: CDR1 ENHRY and CDR2 SYGVKD. V was cut by 10 bases and J by 1 base, with 14 bases left in between. CDR3 residues: CASSPLKSNQPQHF. CDR3 nucleotide sequence: TGTGCCAGCTCACCACTGAAGAGCAATCAGCCCCAGCATTTT.

The rearrangement joins TRBV29-1 to TRBJ1-2; 7 nucleotides line up with TRBD1. Germline-derived CDR1 and CDR2 are SQVTM and ANQGSEA. Trimming removed 7 bases from V and 3 bases from J; junction bases left unmatched: 5. The CDR3 is 12 residues long. CDR3 in DNA: TGCAGCGCGGCGGGACAGTACTATGGCTACACCTTC. This translates into CSAAGQYYGYTF.

This clonotype was observed a handful of times. The chain links TRBV2 to TRBJ2-5, with 8 positions matching TRBD2. Trimming cost V 5 bases and J 5 bases; bases outside gene matches: 7. The CDR3 spans 14 residues. The germline gives CDR1 SNHLY, CDR2 FYNNEI. CDR3: CASSLVRGGETQYF. CDR3 DNA sequence: TGTGCCAGCAGTTTAGTCCGCGGGGGGGAGACCCAGTACTTC.

The rearrangement joins TRBV19 to TRBJ2-2; D is unclear. Trimming removed 8 bases at V and 7 bases at J, with 14 bases between. Germline CDR1 LNHDA, CDR2 SQIVND (reference sequence). This CDR3 spans 13 amino acids. CDR3 sequence reads: CASCDRRIGELFF. The CDR3 DNA follows: TGTGCCAGTTGCGATCGGAGAATCGGGGAGCTGTTTTTT.

The CDR3 bases are TGCAGCGTTGAAGTGCGGTCCAGGGGGGGAGCCTACGAGCAGTACTTC. It yields the protein CSVEVRSRGGAYEQYF. The chain links TRBV29-1 to TRBJ2-7; possibly TRBD1 or TRBD2 for D (7 bases each). The CDR3 length is 16 residues. Trimming pared 1 base from V and 2 bases from J, leaving 18 bases between. Per germline, CDR1 SQVTM and CDR2 ANQGSEA.

This clonotype was recorded many times. The chain links TRBV13 to TRBJ2-7; D may match TRBD1 or TRBD2 (6 bases each). The CDR3 loop spans 12 amino acids. V lost 0 bases and J 9 bases, leaving 9 bases between the germline ends. Looked up from germline, CDR1 is PRHDT and CDR2 is FYEKMQ (reference sequence). In nucleotides, the CDR3 is TGTGCCAGCAGCTTAGGCGGGGGCGCGCAGTACTTC. As protein: CASSLGGGAQYF.

This clonotype was seen repeatedly, ten times or more. The rearrangement uses TRBV7-6 and TRBJ2-7; 8 bases match TRBD1. The germline gives CDR1 SGHVS, CDR2 FNYEAQ. The J segment lost 6 bases and the V segment lost 1 base, leaving 5 bases of the junction unmatched. CDR3 length: 14 amino acids. As DNA, the CDR3 is TGTGCCAGCAGCTTAGGGGCAGGGGGCGCCGAGCAGTACTTC. It codes for CASSLGAGGAEQYF.

Ten or more counts support this clonotype. The gene calls are TRBV9 and TRBJ1-3, with D possibly being TRBD1 (6 bases). V was pared by 0 bases and J by 2 bases, with 12 bases between. The germline CDR1 and CDR2 sequences are SGDLS and YYNGEE. This CDR3 is built from 16 residues. The CDR3 here is CASSVAQGGPGNTIYF. In nucleotides, the CDR3 is TGTGCCAGCAGCGTAGCACAGGGAGGACCTGGAAACACCATATATTTT.

As concerns this clonotype: One junction end disagrees with the germline gene, perhaps due to a read error. The V call is TRBV10-3, the J call TRBJ1-2; possible D gene TRBD1, 5 bases. The CDR3 length is 13 residues. The germline gives CDR1 ENHRY, CDR2 SYGVKD. The CDR3 DNA is TGTGCCATCAGTGGGGGACTTAACTATGGCTATACCTTC. Its translation: CAISGGLNYGYTF.